Listed here are 28 T cell receptor beta chains from one sample, sequenced in a study of T cell responses to AZD1222 COVID-19 vaccine (dated by TCRdb to 2020 to 2023). Read against the paper, the sample's time point label means: about 28 days (+/-7) after the second vaccine dose. The method was the immunoSEQ multiplex PCR assay. TCRdb re-hosts the immuneACCESS table, in-frame sequences only. Its copies lack some clones; in the studies checked, an unresolved V gene accounts for under half of them, and the cause for the rest is not known. The sample table shows some 150,000 clones, and approximately 90% are seen once. The ten top clones hold approximately 2% of the sample. The source material was peripheral blood, sampled 28 days after the second AZD1222 dose. The source is an adult who received the AZD1222 COVID-19 vaccine.

This chain joins TRBV18 and TRBJ1-1; 8 bases agree with TRBD1. The CDR3 loop spans 14 amino acids. The V segment lost 2 bases and the J segment 7 bases; nucleotides outside the gene matches: 6. Germline-derived CDR1 and CDR2 are KGHSH and LQKENI. The CDR3 loop reads CASSPTGGRVEAFF. CDR3 bases: TGTGCCAGCTCACCAACAGGGGGGCGAGTTGAAGCTTTCTTT.

This chain connects TRBV4-2 to TRBJ2-2; D not resolved. CDR3 length: 15 residues. Germline CDR1 reads LGHNA; CDR2 reads YNFKEQ. V was cut by 0 bases and J by 6 bases, with 11 bases left in between. DNA of the CDR3: TGTGCCAGCAGCCAAGATCCCGGAGTCCCCGGGGAGCTGTTTTTT. This sequence encodes CASSQDPGVPGELFF.

V usage is TRBV7-2 and J usage is TRBJ2-1, with no clear D. The CDR3 is 15 amino acids. The V gene lost 4 bases and the J gene lost 1 base, with 11 bases spanning the gap. Germline V gives CDR1 SGHTA, CDR2 FQGNSA. In nucleotides, the CDR3 is TGTGCCAGCAGCTCAAATGGGCAATCCTACAATGAGCAGTTCTTC. It codes for CASSSNGQSYNEQFF.

The gene calls are TRBV5-6 and TRBJ2-5; 10 bases agree with TRBD2. V shed 0 bases and J 13 bases; nucleotides not matched to a gene: 6. Germline V CDR1 and CDR2: SGHDT, YYEEEE. This CDR3 contains 13 residues. CDR3 in DNA: TGTGCCAGCAGCTTGGAAGCGGGGGGGCCCCGGTACTTC. Its translation: CASSLEAGGPRYF.

This clone was found once. The chain uses TRBV15 and TRBJ1-4; a weak D match, TRBD1 (6 bases). This CDR3 is 16 amino acids long. CDR1 and CDR2 (germline): LNHNV, YYDKDF (reference sequence). V lost 6 bases to trimming and J lost 0 bases, with 14 bases between them. The CDR3 DNA reads TGTGCCACCAGGCGGACAGAGGACTCAACTAATGAAAAACTGTTTTTT. It translates to CATRRTEDSTNEKLFF.

The chain is built from TRBV6-5 and TRBJ1-1, with unresolved D. Germline-derived CDR1 and CDR2 are MNHEY and SVGAGI. The ends were cut back, 4 bases at V and 10 bases at J, with 19 bases in the middle. The CDR3 sequence is 14 residues long. CDR3 in DNA: TGTGCCAGCAGTTCCGCAGGACCCGCCCCGGGAGCTTTCTTT. Residues: CASSSAGPAPGAFF.

The chain recombines TRBV7-3 with TRBJ2-1, with D perhaps assigned TRBD1 or TRBD2 (5 bases each). V shed 5 bases and J shed 15 bases, with 14 bases lying between them. Germline V gene data show CDR1 as SGHTA and CDR2 as FQGTGA. The CDR3 has 11 residues. CDR3 DNA: TGTGCCAGCAGCCCCGGGACCGGGTGGTTCTTC. Translating gives CASSPGTGWFF.

J is TRBJ2-1 and V is TRBV15, with 11 bases that match TRBD2. After removal of 3 bases from V and 2 bases from J, the junction contained 3 bases not matched to a gene. The CDR3 totals 16 residues. Looked up from germline, CDR1 is LNHNV and CDR2 is YYDKDF (reference sequence). The CDR3 region has the DNA TGTGCCACCAGCAGTTATAGCGGGGGGGCCTACAATGAGCAGTTCTTC. Encoded protein: CATSSYSGGAYNEQFF.

V usage is TRBV15 and J usage is TRBJ1-2; tentative D call: TRBD1 (5 bases). Trimming removed 5 bases at V and 6 bases at J, with 22 bases between. This CDR3 spans 16 amino acids. CDR1 is LNHNV, CDR2 YYDKDF, per germline (reference sequence). CDR3 DNA sequence: TGTGCCACCAGCTCCTCTGTCCAGGGAAAGAGGGATGGCTACACCTTC. Protein product: CATSSSVQGKRDGYTF.

The chain recombines TRBV2 with TRBJ1-5; TRBD1 aligns across 12 bases. CDR1 and CDR2 from the germline V gene are SNHLY and FYNNEI. The CDR3 is 15 residues long. V dropped 4 bases and J dropped 4; count of bases not matched to a gene: 2. CDR3 sequence reads: CASSGDRGLNQPQHF. The DNA of the CDR3 is TGTGCCAGCAGTGGGGACAGGGGGCTTAATCAGCCCCAGCATTTT.

This clone was detected once. The chain carries TRBV29-1 and TRBJ1-4; maybe TRBD1 (5 bases). Trimming left V 4 bases short and J 6 bases short, with 18 bases between. The CDR3 has 15 amino acids. Germline values: CDR1 SQVTM, CDR2 ANQGSEA. The CDR3 DNA reads as TGCAGCGTTGGGCAGGGAGGGGTTACGGATGAAAAACTGTTTTTT. Its translation is CSVGQGGVTDEKLFF.

The gene calls are TRBV25-1 and TRBJ2-1; 10 nucleotides match TRBD1. V shed 5 bases and J 3 bases; nucleotides not matched to a gene: 4. Germline V lookup: CDR1 MGHDK, CDR2 SYGVNS. This CDR3 is 15 amino acids long. The CDR3: CASSPGQGFYNEQFF. The CDR3 nucleotides are TGTGCCAGCAGTCCGGGACAGGGGTTCTACAATGAGCAGTTCTTC.

The chain carries TRBV19 and TRBJ1-5, with TRBD1 identical over 8 bases. Germline loops: CDR1 LNHDA, CDR2 SQIVND (reference sequence). Germline trimming cut 2 bases from V and 5 bases from J; bases unmatched to any gene: 8. The CDR3 is 16 amino acids. DNA for the CDR3: TGTGCCAGTAGTATAAGGGACAGGAGGGGTTATCAGCCCCAGCATTTT. Translating gives CASSIRDRRGYQPQHF.

The gene calls are TRBV12-5 and TRBJ1-2; no clear D gene. Germline loops: CDR1 LGHNT, CDR2 FRNRAP. V dropped 5 bases and J dropped 9 bases, with 16 bases sitting between them. This CDR3 has 13 residues. The CDR3 DNA reads TGTGCTAGTGGTACCTCGGGGTATATGAGCTACACCTTC. It yields the protein CASGTSGYMSYTF.

This chain connects TRBV3-1 (or the pseudogene TRBV3-2) to TRBJ1-2; 7 positions match TRBD1. This CDR3 comprises 14 residues. The V gene end was trimmed by 0 bases and the J gene end by 4 bases; junction bases not matched to a gene: 2. Per germline, CDR1 LGHDT and CDR2 YNNKEL (reference sequence). The CDR3 DNA sequence: TGTGCCAGCAGCCAAGAAGGGGACAGCTATGGCTACACCTTC. This sequence encodes CASSQEGDSYGYTF.

V gene TRBV5-6 combines with J gene TRBJ1-2; TRBD1 is a possible D gene (5 bases). From germline, CDR1 is SGHDT and CDR2 YYEEEE. The germline V and J ends were trimmed by 3 bases and 8 bases, with 17 bases remaining between them. This CDR3 spans 14 amino acids. The CDR3 loop reads CASSSGPLAGGYTF. DNA for the CDR3: TGTGCCAGCAGCTCGGGGCCCCTCGCGGGCGGCTACACCTTC.

The V gene is TRBV20-1, the J gene TRBJ1-1; D remains unclear. Trimming removed 3 bases at V and 2 bases at J, with 10 bases between. The CDR3 is 13 amino acids. Per the germline V gene, CDR1 is DFQATT and CDR2 is SNEGSKA (reference sequence). The DNA for the CDR3 is TGCAGTGCTAGTGAGAACTTTAACACTGAAGCTTTCTTT. It codes for CSASENFNTEAFF.

V is TRBV3-1 (or the pseudogene TRBV3-2) and J is TRBJ2-4; weak D call: TRBD1 (5 bases). Per the germline V gene, CDR1 is LGHDT and CDR2 is YNNKEL (reference sequence). Trimming took off 0 bases at V and 9 bases at J, with 9 bases between the two ends. The CDR3 has 13 residues. CDR3 sequence reads: CASSQDREGIQYF. In DNA, the CDR3 is TGTGCCAGCAGCCAAGACAGGGAAGGCATTCAGTACTTC.

This clone came up a few times. V usage is TRBV7-2 and J usage is TRBJ2-1; TRBD2 aligns across 12 bases. The V gene's germline CDR1 is SGHTA and CDR2 FQGNSA. V trimming: 6 bases; J trimming: 8 bases; junction bases outside the gene matches: 8. There are 15 residues in the CDR3. The CDR3 reads CASSLLAGGFYEQFF. CDR3 coding DNA: TGTGCCAGCAGTCTACTAGCGGGAGGTTTCTATGAGCAGTTCTTC.

This chain uses TRBV3-1 (or the pseudogene TRBV3-2) with TRBJ1-5, with D perhaps TRBD1 (5 bases). Deletions cut 3 bases from V and 4 bases from J, with 10 bases between. Germline CDR1 reads LGHDT; CDR2 reads YNNKEL (reference sequence). CDR3 length equals 14 residues. The CDR3 DNA reads TGTGCCAGCAGCCAGCGGGGCGGGAATCAGCCCCAGCATTTT. Translation gives CASSQRGGNQPQHF.

The genes are TRBV5-1 and TRBJ2-3, with 7 bases identical to TRBD2. This CDR3 is built from 18 residues. Germline V gene lookup returns CDR1 SGHRS and CDR2 YFSETQ. V trimming: 2 bases; J trimming: 1 base; junction bases outside the gene matches: 13. CDR3 in DNA: TGCGCCAGCAGCTTTACACCGGGACTACGGGCCGGCACAGATACGCAGTATTTT. It codes for CASSFTPGLRAGTDTQYF.

The V and J genes are TRBV19 and TRBJ2-7; no clear D. The CDR3 length is 13 residues. Germline V lookup: CDR1 LNHDA, CDR2 SQIVND (reference sequence). Trimming pared 0 bases from V and 5 bases from J, leaving 8 bases between. CDR3 residues: CASSIEDGNEQYF. In DNA form, the CDR3 reads TGTGCCAGTAGTATAGAGGACGGCAACGAGCAGTACTTC.

The chain carries TRBV5-4 and TRBJ2-1, with D maybe TRBD2 (5 bases). The CDR3 is 17 amino acids. V was cut by 0 bases and J by 8 bases, with 21 bases left in between. Germline assignment: CDR1 SGHNT and CDR2 YYREEE (reference sequence). The CDR3 spells CASSLGEGGSFNYEQFF. CDR3 in DNA: TGTGCCAGCAGCTTGGGTGAGGGCGGAAGTTTTAACTATGAGCAGTTCTTC.

This clone was seen a single time. This chain connects TRBV25-1 to TRBJ2-1; the match to TRBD2 covers 8 bases. The J segment lost 9 bases and the V segment lost 5 bases, leaving 18 bases of the junction unmatched. CDR1 is MGHDK and CDR2 is SYGVNS in the germline V gene. This CDR3 region has 17 residues. CDR3 in amino acids: CASSNAGLGGRTGEQFF. The CDR3 DNA sequence: TGTGCCAGCAGTAACGCGGGGCTGGGCGGGAGGACCGGTGAGCAGTTCTTC.

This clone appeared a few times. J is TRBJ1-2 and V is TRBV4-1; 7 bases line up with TRBD1. With 5 bases clipped from V and 0 bases from J, the junction kept 6 bases outside the gene matches. CDR1 and CDR2 from the germline V gene are MGHRA and YSYEKL. CDR3 length: 15 amino acids. CDR3 coding DNA: TGCGCCAGCAGCAAATTACAGGGGCCTAACTATGGCTACACCTTC. It is translated as CASSKLQGPNYGYTF.

The V gene is TRBV4-1, the J gene TRBJ2-2; the match to TRBD2 covers 10 bases. The germline gives CDR1 MGHRA, CDR2 YSYEKL. V lost 7 bases, J lost 7 bases, and 6 bases stayed unmatched. The CDR3 extends over 14 amino acids. The CDR3, as DNA: TGCGCCAGCAAGCGGGAGGGCCGAAGCGGGGAGCTGTTTTTT. It specifies CASKREGRSGELFF.

This chain connects TRBV6-5 to TRBJ1-1; D call uncertain. In germline, CDR1 is MNHEY, CDR2 SVGAGI. Trimming removed 2 bases from V and 1 base from J, with 11 bases in between. The CDR3 runs to 15 residues. The CDR3 coding sequence is TGTGCCAGCAGTTACGGTGGGAGGGCGAACACTGAAGCTTTCTTT. It yields the protein CASSYGGRANTEAFF.

The V and J genes are TRBV19 and TRBJ1-5; tentative D call: TRBD1 (6 bases). The V gene's germline CDR1 is LNHDA and CDR2 SQIVND (reference sequence). This CDR3 region has 15 residues. Trimming removed 5 bases from V and 0 bases from J, with 11 bases in between. CDR3: CASSPQGYSNQPQHF. Here the CDR3 DNA reads TGTGCCAGTAGTCCACAGGGATATAGCAATCAGCCCCAGCATTTT.